These 21 T cell receptor beta chains share one sample of origin, sequenced in a study of graft-versus-host responses after intestinal transplantation. For these TCRs, the target antigens are not known. Repertoires were generated with immunoSEQ multiplex PCR, while TCRdb's copy carries only in-frame clones and drops some. The table has just under 90,000 clones, around 83% seen once. Material: unstimulated CD8+ T cells sorted from spleen or lymph node cells, obtained before intestinal transplant. Receptors were obtained from a human donor who received an intestinal transplant.

The J gene is TRBJ2-1, the V gene TRBV5-5, with D unresolved. This CDR3 has 15 residues. V shed 0 bases and J shed 0 bases, with 7 bases lying between them. The germline CDR1 and CDR2 sequences are SGHKS and YYEKEE (reference sequence). The CDR3 protein is CASSLGSSSYNEQFF. The DNA for the CDR3 is TGTGCCAGCAGCTTGGGTTCTAGCTCCTACAATGAGCAGTTCTTC. The complete variable domain, with remaining parts taken from reference TRBV5-5 and TRBJ2-1, reads DAGVTQSPTHLIKTRGQQVTLRCSPISGHKSVSWYQQVLGQGPQFIFQYYEKEERGRGNFPDRFSARQFPNYSSELNVNALLLGDSALYLCASSLGSSSYNEQFFGPGTRLTVL.

This chain connects TRBV6-5 to TRBJ2-1; 7 bases fit TRBD1. This CDR3 has 15 amino acids. The junction had 12 bases not matched to a gene; V was cut back by 4 bases and J by 9 bases. In germline, CDR1 is MNHEY, CDR2 SVGAGI. The CDR3: CASSLRSDREIEQFF. CDR3 DNA: TGTGCCAGCAGTTTGAGGTCTGACAGGGAGATTGAGCAGTTCTTC.

This chain links TRBV7-9 with TRBJ2-5, with D tentatively TRBD1 or TRBD2 (5 bases each). The CDR3 runs to 15 residues. CDR1 SEHNR and CDR2 FQNEAQ come from the germline V gene (reference sequence). V dropped 4 bases and J dropped 4 bases, with 16 bases sitting between them. CDR3: CASSSTGTTIETQYF. The DNA for the CDR3 is TGTGCCAGCAGCTCCACCGGGACCACCATAGAGACCCAGTACTTC.

J is TRBJ2-7 and V is TRBV5-1; D remains unclear. V was clipped by 9 bases and J by 0 bases, with 13 bases between them. CDR1 and CDR2 (germline): SGHRS, YFSETQ. The CDR3 totals 13 residues. CDR3 DNA sequence: TGCGCCACACGCAGGAACCCCTCCTACGAGCAGTACTTC. Its translation: CATRRNPSYEQYF.

This clone was seen a handful of times. This sequence joins TRBV2 and TRBJ2-1, with a weak D call TRBD2 (7 bases). Germline V lookup: CDR1 SNHLY, CDR2 FYNNEI. V was clipped by 4 bases and J by 4 bases, with 17 bases between them. The CDR3 is 16 amino acids. The CDR3 here is CASSAGGGAGYNEQFF. Here the CDR3 DNA reads TGTGCCAGCAGTGCTGGGGGGGGCGCAGGGTACAATGAGCAGTTCTTC.

The chain carries TRBV5-4 and TRBJ2-7; 8 bases fit TRBD2. Germline V gene sequence: CDR1 SGHNT, CDR2 YYREEE (reference sequence). The CDR3 spans 15 residues. V shed 1 base, J shed 0 bases, and the junction held 3 bases outside the gene matches. The CDR3 protein is CASSLTSGSSYEQYF. The CDR3 DNA sequence: TGTGCCAGCAGCTTGACTAGCGGTAGCTCCTACGAGCAGTACTTC.

The chain has TRBV7-9 and TRBJ1-1; a possible D gene is TRBD1 (5 bases). The length of the CDR3 is 13 residues. Trimming removed 1 base from V and 8 bases from J, with 11 bases in between. The germline V gene has CDR1 SEHNR and CDR2 FQNEAQ (reference sequence). CDR3 sequence (DNA): TGTGCCAGCAGCTTAGACCCAGGGCCAGAAGCTTTCTTT. Protein product: CASSLDPGPEAFF.

This clone is large in the sample. The chain combines TRBV11-1 with TRBJ1-1; 7 bases align to TRBD1. V shed 6 bases, J shed 2 bases, and the junction held 6 bases outside the gene matches. CDR1 is SGHAT, CDR2 FQDESV, per germline (reference sequence). The CDR3 consists of 14 residues. CDR3 nucleotides: TGTGCCAGCAGTTTCGGGACAGAAAACACTGAAGCTTTCTTT. Translation: CASSFGTENTEAFF.

The genes are TRBV7-9 and TRBJ2-7; 8 bases are a match to TRBD1. The CDR3 consists of 14 residues. The V segment lost 4 bases and the J segment 2 bases; nucleotides outside the gene matches: 4. Looked up from germline, CDR1 is SEHNR and CDR2 is FQNEAQ (reference sequence). CDR3 region: CASSSQGVPYEQYF. In DNA form, the CDR3 reads TGTGCCAGCAGCTCACAGGGGGTCCCCTACGAGCAGTACTTC.

The chain recombines TRBV5-4 with TRBJ2-3; D unresolved. From germline, CDR1 is SGHNT and CDR2 YYREEE (reference sequence). CDR3 size: 10 residues. Trimming removed 0 bases from V and 7 bases from J, with 0 bases in between. The CDR3 loop is CASSLDTQYF. The DNA for the CDR3 is TGTGCCAGCAGCTTGGATACGCAGTATTTT.

This sequence joins TRBV6-5 and TRBJ2-3, with TRBD2 identical over 11 bases. V trimming: 5 bases; J trimming: 4 bases; junction bases outside the gene matches: 5. Looked up from germline, CDR1 is MNHEY and CDR2 is SVGAGI. This CDR3 spans 15 amino acids. The CDR3: CASSPLAGGPDTQYF. In DNA form, the CDR3 reads TGTGCCAGCAGTCCTCTAGCGGGAGGTCCAGATACGCAGTATTTT.

The chain is built from TRBV15 and TRBJ2-5; 13 nucleotides line up with TRBD2. Trimming at V came to 3 bases and at J to 5 bases, leaving 9 bases not matched to a gene. The CDR3 runs to 17 residues. CDR1 LNHNV and CDR2 YYDKDF come from the germline V gene (reference sequence). The CDR3, as DNA: TGTGCCACCAGCAGCTTTGGACTAGCGGGAGATTGGGAGACCCAGTACTTC. Its protein is CATSSFGLAGDWETQYF.

The count of this clone is one. The V gene is TRBV5-6, the J gene TRBJ2-2, with TRBD1 as a possible D gene (7 bases). Trimming removed 0 bases at V and 2 bases at J, with 11 bases between. The V gene's germline CDR1 is SGHDT and CDR2 YYEEEE. The CDR3 is 16 amino acids. The CDR3 here is CASSLGRGANTGELFF. As DNA, the CDR3 is TGTGCCAGCAGCTTGGGCAGGGGGGCAAACACCGGGGAGCTGTTTTTT.

The chain links TRBV19 to TRBJ2-7; 7 positions agree with TRBD1. Germline CDR1 reads LNHDA; CDR2 reads SQIVND (reference sequence). The CDR3 consists of 13 residues. Unmatched junction bases numbered 6, after V lost 6 bases and J lost 4 bases. CDR3 in DNA: TGTGCCAGTAGCTCTGCGACAGGGTACGAGCAGTACTTC. Residues: CASSSATGYEQYF.

This chain connects TRBV5-5 to TRBJ2-3, with 10 bases lining up with TRBD2. Germline-derived CDR1 and CDR2 are SGHKS and YYEKEE (reference sequence). The CDR3 has 15 residues. Trimming cost V 4 bases and J 3 bases; bases outside gene matches: 5. DNA of the CDR3: TGTGCCAGCAGCCAGACTAGCGGGCGAACAGATACGCAGTATTTT. Residues: CASSQTSGRTDTQYF. Supplemented by reference TRBV5-5 and TRBJ2-3, the full variable domain reads DAGVTQSPTHLIKTRGQQVTLRCSPISGHKSVSWYQQVLGQGPQFIFQYYEKEERGRGNFPDRFSARQFPNYSSELNVNALLLGDSALYLCASSQTSGRTDTQYFGPGTRLTVL.

The CDR3 region has the DNA TGTGCCAGCACCATATCTAGCTCTGGGGCCAACGTCCTGACTTTC. As protein: CASTISSSGANVLTF. This sequence joins TRBV27 and TRBJ2-6; D uncertain. The length of the CDR3 is 15 residues. Trimming took off 7 bases at V and 0 bases at J, with 10 bases between the two ends. Germline CDR1 and CDR2: MNHEY and SMNVEV (reference sequence).

The chain links TRBV29-1 to TRBJ1-3; no reliable D call. Trimming removed 5 bases at V and 8 bases at J, with 13 bases between. The CDR3 runs 12 residues. The V gene's germline CDR1 is SQVTM and CDR2 ANQGSEA. The CDR3 nucleotides read TGCAGCGTTCTTCTTCCCGAGGACACCATATATTTT. This translates into CSVLLPEDTIYF.

The V call is TRBV7-9, the J call TRBJ2-7; 9 bases align to TRBD2. CDR3 length equals 17 residues. The junction had 13 bases not matched to a gene; V was cut back by 5 bases and J by 2 bases. Per the germline V gene, CDR1 is SEHNR and CDR2 is FQNEAQ (reference sequence). Here the CDR3 DNA reads TGTGCCAGCAGCACCTATCCCGGGACTAGCAGAACCTACGAGCAGTACTTC. Its protein is CASSTYPGTSRTYEQYF.

The chain employs TRBV4-2 and TRBJ2-7; D is undetermined. Germline CDR1 reads LGHNA; CDR2 reads YNFKEQ. The V end was cut by 0 bases, the J end by 3 bases, with 9 bases between. The CDR3 has 14 amino acids. This CDR3 is CASSQDYGFYEQYF. For the CDR3, the DNA is TGTGCCAGCAGCCAAGATTACGGATTCTACGAGCAGTACTTC.

The chain uses TRBV27 and TRBJ2-1, with TRBD2 matching 9 bases. The CDR3 totals 14 residues. The V gene's germline CDR1 is MNHEY and CDR2 SMNVEV (reference sequence). The V gene end was trimmed by 3 bases and the J gene end by 7 bases; junction bases not matched to a gene: 4. DNA of the CDR3: TGTGCCAGCAGTTTTAGCGGGAGCTTTAATGAGCAGTTCTTC. It yields the protein CASSFSGSFNEQFF.

V is TRBV11-2 and J is TRBJ2-3, with TRBD2 as a possible D gene (6 bases). V was shortened by 0 bases and J by 4 bases, with 26 bases between the two germline ends. The CDR3 length is 20 residues. The germline gives CDR1 SGHAT, CDR2 FQNNGV. DNA of the CDR3: TGTGCCAGCAGCTTAGAAAGCCGGGATGCGGGACCCTCGGGTGCAGATACGCAGTATTTT. This encodes CASSLESRDAGPSGADTQYF.